The 16 T cell receptor beta chains below all came from one sample that was sequenced in a study of blood T cell repertoires in COVID-19. Generated by immunoSEQ multiplex PCR, the TCRdb table keeps only in-frame clones and is missing some. The sample holds around 250,000 clones, 84% seen once. Specimen: peripheral blood. These receptors came from a woman aged 40 to 49 who had recovered from COVID-19.

The chain uses TRBV28 and TRBJ1-2, with 8 bases lining up with TRBD1. The CDR3 sequence is 14 residues long. In germline, CDR1 is MDHEN, CDR2 SYDVKM. The V segment lost 2 bases and the J segment 6 bases; nucleotides outside the gene matches: 5. CDR3 sequence reads: CASSLGQGSDGYTF. CDR3 nucleotides: TGTGCCAGCAGTTTAGGACAGGGCTCGGATGGCTACACCTTC.

The chain uses TRBV19 and TRBJ1-5; D call uncertain. Germline CDR1 and CDR2: LNHDA and SQIVND (reference sequence). V lost 6 bases to trimming and J lost 7 bases, with 16 bases between them. The CDR3 spans 14 residues. CDR3: CASSPVSAGQPQHF. Written as DNA, the CDR3 is TGTGCCAGTAGCCCAGTGTCCGCGGGCCAGCCCCAGCATTTT.

The CDR3 region is CSVSVTGVNTEAFF. CDR3 in DNA: TGCAGCGTCTCCGTGACAGGGGTGAACACTGAAGCTTTCTTT. V is TRBV29-1 and J is TRBJ1-1, with 8 bases that match TRBD1. V dropped 6 bases and J dropped 0; count of bases not matched to a gene: 6. Germline V CDR1 and CDR2: SQVTM, ANQGSEA. The CDR3 length is 14 residues.

The chain recombines TRBV18 with TRBJ1-2; perhaps TRBD1 as D (6 bases). CDR1 is KGHSH, CDR2 LQKENI, per germline. With 3 bases removed from V and 0 bases from J, the gap between germline ends came to 11 bases. The CDR3 spans 15 residues. The CDR3: CASSPSQGPNYGYTF. Written as DNA, the CDR3 is TGTGCCAGCTCACCCTCTCAGGGGCCTAACTATGGCTACACCTTC.

The chain is built from TRBV6-1 and TRBJ2-1; 8 nucleotides agree with TRBD2. The ends lost 3 bases at V and 9 bases at J; junction bases unmatched: 4. Germline V gene sequence: CDR1 MNHNS, CDR2 SASEGT. CDR3 length: 13 residues. Here the CDR3 reads CASSETAGGEQFF. In DNA form, the CDR3 reads TGTGCCAGCAGTGAGACGGCGGGGGGTGAGCAGTTCTTC.

This chain connects TRBV5-4 to TRBJ2-7; a weak D match, TRBD2 (6 bases). The germline V gene has CDR1 SGHNT and CDR2 YYREEE (reference sequence). Trimming stripped 4 bases from V and 0 bases from J, with 17 bases between. This CDR3 is 16 amino acids long. CDR3: CASSGEVTPSSYEQYF. In DNA, the CDR3 is TGTGCCAGCAGCGGGGAGGTGACACCCTCCTCCTACGAGCAGTACTTC.

The chain has TRBV6-5 and TRBJ2-3; tentative D call: TRBD1 (8 bases). In germline, CDR1 is MNHEY, CDR2 SVGAGI. The V and J ends lost 5 bases and 3 bases respectively, with 15 bases between them. This CDR3 contains 15 residues. CDR3 sequence reads: CASSKGGTGTDTQYF. The DNA of the CDR3 is TGTGCCAGCAGTAAGGGAGGGACAGGTACAGATACGCAGTATTTT.

V is TRBV29-1 and J is TRBJ2-2, with TRBD1 matching over 9 bases. Losses at the gene ends were 6 bases for V and 5 bases for J; bases not matched to a gene: 1. The CDR3 covers 12 residues. CDR1 SQVTM and CDR2 ANQGSEA come from the germline V gene. The CDR3 here is CSVDRGTGELFF. DNA of the CDR3: TGCAGCGTAGACAGGGGGACCGGGGAGCTGTTTTTT.

The chain uses TRBV30 and TRBJ1-6; a weak D match, TRBD1 (6 bases). The length of the CDR3 is 15 residues. Deletions cut 3 bases from V and 4 bases from J, with 13 bases between. From germline, CDR1 is GTSNPN and CDR2 SVGIG (reference sequence). CDR3 loop: CAWRLGGPYNSPLHF. DNA for the CDR3: TGTGCCTGGAGGCTAGGGGGTCCTTATAATTCACCCCTCCACTTT. The variable domain in full, with the rest retrieved from reference TRBV30 and TRBJ1-6, is SQTIHQWPATLVQPVGSPLSLECTVEGTSNPNLYWYRQAAGRGLQLLFYSVGIGQISSEVPQNLSASRPQDRQFILSSKKLLLSDSGFYLCAWRLGGPYNSPLHFGNGTRLTVT.

The chain carries TRBV18 and TRBJ2-6; tentatively, D is TRBD2 (6 bases). The CDR3 sequence is 15 residues long. V gave up 9 bases and J gave up 0 bases, with 12 bases separating them. Germline V gene data show CDR1 as KGHSH and CDR2 as LQKENI. The CDR3: CASRSGSSGANVLTF. In DNA form, the CDR3 reads TGTGCCAGTCGATCCGGGAGCTCTGGGGCCAACGTCCTGACTTTC. Drawing the rest from reference TRBV18 and TRBJ2-6, the complete variable domain is NAGVMQNPRHLVRRRGQEARLRCSPMKGHSHVYWYRQLPEEGLKFMVYLQKENIIDESGMPKERFSAEFPKEGPSILRIQQVVRGDSAAYFCASRSGSSGANVLTFGAGSRLTVL.

The chain has TRBV9 and TRBJ2-7; TRBD1 matches at 10 bases. The germline gives CDR1 SGDLS, CDR2 YYNGEE. The CDR3 covers 13 residues. The J segment lost 5 bases and the V segment lost 4 bases, leaving 3 bases of the junction unmatched. This CDR3 is CASSPGTGDEQYF. CDR3 in DNA: TGTGCCAGCAGCCCGGGGACAGGGGACGAGCAGTACTTC.

This clone appeared once. The chain carries TRBV2 and TRBJ2-1; TRBD2 matches at 13 bases. The CDR3 covers 17 residues. Trimming at V came to 6 bases and at J to 2 bases, leaving 7 bases not matched to a gene. Germline lookup yields CDR1 SNHLY and CDR2 FYNNEI. The CDR3 DNA reads as TGTGCCAGCAGGGGAACCGGACTAGCGGGGGCCTACAATGAGCAGTTCTTC. Protein: CASRGTGLAGAYNEQFF.

This clone was recorded only once. The rearrangement joins TRBV5-1 to TRBJ1-6; D not resolved. There are 15 residues in the CDR3. Germline V gene lookup returns CDR1 SGHRS and CDR2 YFSETQ. Trimming left V 2 bases short and J 8 bases short, with 14 bases between. CDR3 sequence: CASSLAPTRYSPLHF. In nucleotides, the CDR3 is TGCGCCAGCAGCTTAGCCCCGACGCGGTATTCACCCCTCCACTTT.

The chain couples TRBV19 to TRBJ2-2; no clear D gene. Germline-derived CDR1 and CDR2 are LNHDA and SQIVND (reference sequence). V was cut by 5 bases and J by 0 bases, with 10 bases left in between. The CDR3 is 15 residues long. In nucleotides, the CDR3 is TGTGCCAGTAGTTTAAACAGAGCGAACACCGGGGAGCTGTTTTTT. The encoded protein is CASSLNRANTGELFF. Supplemented by reference TRBV19 and TRBJ2-2, the full variable domain reads DGGITQSPKYLFRKEGQNVTLSCEQNLNHDAMYWYRQDPGQGLRLIYYSQIVNDFQKGDIAEGYSVSREKKESFPLTVTSAQKNPTAFYLCASSLNRANTGELFFGEGSRLTVL.

This chain uses TRBV7-9 with TRBJ2-1; TRBD2 is a possible D gene (6 bases). Germline V gene data show CDR1 as SEHNR and CDR2 as FQNEAQ (reference sequence). The CDR3 runs to 15 residues. V shed 5 bases and J shed 5 bases, with 16 bases lying between them. CDR3 residues: CASSPETRIDNEQFF. The CDR3 nucleotides are TGTGCCAGCAGCCCAGAGACTAGAATCGACAATGAGCAGTTCTTC.

This clone was detected once. The chain joins TRBV6-1 to TRBJ1-2; possibly TRBD1 for D (6 bases). Germline V gene lookup returns CDR1 MNHNS and CDR2 SASEGT. CDR3 length equals 14 residues. The V and J ends lost 2 bases and 6 bases respectively, with 13 bases between them. The CDR3 protein is CASSEQVQGDGYTF. CDR3 bases: TGTGCCAGCAGTGAACAGGTACAGGGTGATGGCTACACCTTC.